This TCR beta chain comes out of a study of blood T cell repertoires in COVID-19. Whole-study context: Italy, Spain and the United States were the sources of the convalescent and acute COVID-19 samples. The cDNA or gDNA used as material had been derived from T cells, B-cell-depleted T cells, or PBMCs.

Germline V gene data show CDR1 as MNHEY and CDR2 as SVGAGI. This CDR3 region has 13 residues. The V and J ends lost 6 bases and 9 bases, in that order; junction bases with no gene match: 5. Per the authors' pipeline: Estimated nucleated cell counts came from reference gene primer amplification. This table comes from immunoSEQ multiplex PCR, and its TCRdb copy is limited to in-frame clones, with some not included. For V, J and clone size, that table is used; D and trimming come from the DNA. The repertoire holds about 240,000 clones, with about four fifths as singletons. Sequencing was done on a sample of peripheral blood. The TCR originated in a woman between 18 and 29 years old with acute or convalescent COVID-19. The rearrangement links TRBV6-5 to TRBJ2-1; the match to TRBD2 covers 10 bases. The CDR3 nucleotides are TGTGCCAGCAGAACGACTAGCGGGTTTGAGCAGTTCTTC. Translated: CASRTTSGFEQFF.